Listed below are T cell receptor beta chains from one sample, sequenced in a study of T cells after yellow fever vaccination. TCRdb passed the 5' RACE reads through MiXCR, listing each CDR3 protein once. This table has about 550,000 distinct CDR3 sequences, 15% to 20% appearing once. Sequences were derived from PBMCs, sampled 15 days after the yellow fever booster vaccination. Receptors originate from a man aged 25 to 40 who received the YFV17D yellow fever vaccine. The CDR3 runs from the conserved cysteine through the conserved F or W. D genes are given only for firm matches. The size entry is marked missing in some rows and otherwise reads once, few, many or a size class.

j_gene	abundance	d_gene	v_gene	CDR3aa	CDR3nt
TRBJ2-2	few	TRBD2	TRBV12-3/TRBV12-4	CASSSRREGVGELFF	TGTGCCAGCAGTTCCCGTCGGGAGGGAGTCGGGGAGCTGTTTTTT
TRBJ1-1	NA	NA	TRBV5-5	CASSYRVGDTEAFF	TGTGCCAGCAGCTACAGGGTTGGGGACACTGAAGCTTTCTTT
TRBJ2-7	few	TRBD1	TRBV6-2/TRBV6-3	CASGTGTDEQYF	TGTGCCAGCGGAACTGGGACAGACGAGCAGTACTTC
TRBJ2-1	NA	TRBD2	TRBV20-1	CSARAFSGIDEQFF	TGCAGTGCTAGAGCCTTCAGCGGGATCGATGAGCAGTTCTTC
TRBJ2-2	NA	NA	TRBV5-1	CASSSPSGTGELFF	TGCGCCAGCAGCTCACCCAGCGGCACCGGGGAGCTGTTTTTT
TRBJ2-1	NA	TRBD2	TRBV3-1	CASSQLLAGPPYNEQFF	TGTGCCAGCAGCCAATTGTTAGCGGGGCCACCTTACAATGAGCAGTTCTTC
TRBJ2-5	many	TRBD1	TRBV27	CASSRTGGGETQYF	TGTGCCAGCAGCCGGACAGGTGGTGGGGAGACCCAGTACTTC
TRBJ2-7	few	NA	TRBV28	CASSLFPREQYF	TGTGCCAGCAGTTTATTTCCTAGGGAGCAGTACTTC
TRBJ2-1	few	NA	TRBV4-3	CASSQSSSRAAYNEQFF	TGCGCCAGCAGCCAATCCAGCAGCAGGGCCGCCTACAATGAGCAGTTCTTC
TRBJ2-1	many	TRBD1	TRBV29-1	CSGDRGLFNEQFF	TGCAGCGGGGACAGGGGGCTTTTCAATGAGCAGTTCTTC
TRBJ1-2	NA	NA	TRBV29-1	CSVVAGKEYGYTF	TGCAGCGTTGTGGCAGGGAAGGAATATGGCTACACCTTC
TRBJ2-3	once	TRBD2	TRBV29-1	CSVDLGGSMDTQYF	TGCAGCGTTGACCTGGGCGGGAGCATGGATACGCAGTATTTT
TRBJ2-7	few	NA	TRBV20-1	CSAGDSGREYEQYF	TGCAGTGCTGGCGATAGCGGCAGGGAGTACGAGCAGTACTTC
TRBJ2-3	few	NA	TRBV11-2	CASSLTPDRGDTQYF	TGTGCCAGCAGTCTTACGCCCGACCGAGGAGATACGCAGTATTTT
TRBJ2-2	few	TRBD2	TRBV30	CAWSGAGAGELFF	TGTGCCTGGAGTGGTGCGGGGGCCGGGGAGCTGTTTTTT
TRBJ1-5	few	NA	TRBV24-1	CATSDSGTAGPQHF	TGTGCCACCAGTGATTCCGGGACGGCCGGTCCCCAGCATTTT
TRBJ2-1	NA	TRBD2	TRBV3-1	CASSHTSGVYNEQFF	TGTGCCAGCAGCCATACTAGCGGGGTCTACAATGAGCAGTTCTTC
TRBJ2-2	few	NA	TRBV7-9	CASSFPGGVGTGELFF	TGTGCCAGCAGCTTCCCGGGGGGCGTCGGCACCGGGGAGCTGTTTTTT
TRBJ2-7	few	NA	TRBV20-1	CSASVRGLGQYF	TGCAGTGCTAGTGTGCGGGGGCTGGGGCAGTACTTC
TRBJ2-7	few	TRBD2	TRBV20-1	CSARDERGAYEQYF	TGCAGTGCTAGAGATGAGCGGGGGGCCTACGAGCAGTACTTC
TRBJ2-1	few	NA	TRBV6-2/TRBV6-3	CASSYSITSEQFF	TGTGCCAGCAGTTACTCGATCACAAGTGAGCAGTTCTTC
TRBJ2-1	NA	TRBD2	TRBV12-3/TRBV12-4	CASKAGTSGVIGQFF	TGTGCCAGCAAGGCCGGGACTAGCGGGGTAATCGGGCAGTTCTTC
TRBJ2-1	few	TRBD2	TRBV3-1	CASSRLAGDYEQFF	TGTGCCAGCAGCCGATTAGCGGGAGATTATGAGCAGTTCTTC
TRBJ2-5	NA	NA	TRBV5-1	CASSLMGARETQYF	TGCGCCAGCAGCTTGATGGGGGCGCGTGAGACCCAGTACTTC
TRBJ2-7	NA	TRBD2	TRBV4-3	CASSQEVAGVSPYEQYF	TGCGCCAGCAGCCAAGAGGTAGCGGGAGTTTCCCCCTACGAGCAGTACTTC
TRBJ2-2	few	TRBD2	TRBV20-1	CSASAGGTGELFF	TGCAGTGCTAGCGCGGGAGGCACCGGGGAGCTGTTTTTT
TRBJ1-2	few	NA	TRBV12-3/TRBV12-4	CASSGAYGYTF	TGTGCCAGCAGTGGGGCCTATGGCTACACCTTC
TRBJ2-5	few	TRBD2	TRBV12-3/TRBV12-4	CASALGGGQTQYF	TGTGCCAGCGCCCTGGGCGGGGGGCAGACCCAGTACTTC
TRBJ2-1	NA	TRBD2	TRBV29-1	CSALAGGPWQFF	TGCAGCGCCCTAGCGGGAGGGCCGTGGCAGTTCTTC
TRBJ2-1	NA	NA	TRBV7-8	CASSFDSSYNEQFF	TGTGCCAGCAGCTTTGATAGCTCCTACAATGAGCAGTTCTTC
TRBJ2-1	few	NA	TRBV30	CAWKGKEQFF	TGTGCCTGGAAGGGGAAGGAGCAGTTCTTC
TRBJ2-3	NA	NA	TRBV21-1	CASHCSFWREPHTDTQYF	TGTGCCAGCCACTGCTCCTTCTGGCGGGAGCCCCACACAGATACGCAGTATTTT
TRBJ1-6	few	TRBD1	TRBV7-3	CASSLWAGGSPLHF	TGTGCCAGCAGCTTATGGGCAGGGGGATCACCCCTCCACTTT
TRBJ2-1	NA	TRBD1	TRBV6-5	CASSYAQNRGQGVEFF	TGTGCCAGCAGTTACGCTCAAAACCGGGGACAGGGTGTAGAGTTCTTC
TRBJ2-7	few	NA	TRBV25-1	CASSVGGTPSYEQYF	TGTGCCAGCAGTGTAGGTGGGACACCCTCCTACGAGCAGTACTTC
TRBJ1-1	NA	TRBD1	TRBV20-1	CSARVGTGDEAFF	TGCAGTGCTAGAGTTGGGACAGGGGACGAAGCTTTCTTT
TRBJ1-1	NA	NA	TRBV11-3	CASSLSRSTANTEAFF	TGTGCCAGCAGCCTATCCCGGTCGACGGCGAACACTGAAGCTTTCTTT
TRBJ1-1	NA	NA	TRBV10-3	CAISVGEGYTEAFF	TGTGCCATCAGCGTAGGGGAGGGCTACACTGAAGCTTTCTTT
TRBJ2-3	NA	TRBD2	TRBV28	CASSFSGTSTDTQYF	TGTGCCAGCAGTTTTAGCGGGACTAGCACAGATACGCAGTATTTT
TRBJ2-1	many	TRBD2	TRBV15	CATSRGGLAGGLIRDEQFF	TGTGCCACCAGCAGAGGGGGACTAGCGGGAGGCCTAATCCGGGATGAGCAGTTCTTC
TRBJ2-3	NA	NA	TRBV7-2	CASKSPIGGRTLGTQYF	TGTGCCAGCAAGTCCCCTATTGGGGGACGTACTTTGGGGACGCAGTATTTT
TRBJ2-3	many	NA	TRBV7-2	CASSLARANTQYF	TGTGCCAGCAGCTTAGCCAGGGCAAATACGCAGTATTTT
TRBJ2-7	many	NA	TRBV24-1	CATSAYGYEQYF	TGTGCCACCAGCGCTTACGGCTACGAGCAGTACTTC
TRBJ2-7	few	NA	TRBV6-1	CASRRRGTHFSRGYF	TGTGCCAGCAGACGTCGTGGAACCCACTTCTCCCGAGGATACTTC
TRBJ2-2	few	NA	TRBV29-1	CSVVGDGNTGELFF	TGCAGCGTTGTGGGGGACGGGAACACCGGGGAGCTGTTTTTT
TRBJ1-1	NA	NA	TRBV2	CASNLKRNTEAFF	TGTGCCAGCAATCTGAAGAGGAACACTGAAGCTTTCTTT
TRBJ2-6	NA	NA	TRBV6-1	CASSGSNSGANVLTF	TGTGCCAGCAGTGGCAGCAACTCTGGGGCCAACGTCCTGACTTTC
TRBJ1-2	few	TRBD1	TRBV4-2	CASSQVTGEGTF	TGTGCCAGCAGCCAAGTAACAGGGGAAGGCACCTTC
TRBJ2-7	few	TRBD2	TRBV15	CATSRDWGIAGLDEQYF	TGTGCCACCAGCAGAGATTGGGGCATAGCGGGACTGGACGAGCAGTACTTC
TRBJ2-2	many	NA	TRBV5-1	CASSLGDTGELFF	TGCGCCAGCAGCTTGGGGGACACCGGGGAGCTGTTTTTT
TRBJ2-1	few	TRBD2	TRBV5-1	CASSFSIAGGLNEQFF	TGCGCCAGCAGCTTCTCCATAGCGGGAGGCTTGAATGAGCAGTTCTTC
TRBJ2-3	many	NA	TRBV5-1	CASSLVQGTDTQYF	TGCGCCAGCAGCTTGGTACAGGGCACAGATACGCAGTATTTT
TRBJ2-7	NA	TRBD2	TRBV20-1	CSARPGTSSYEQYF	TGCAGTGCTAGACCGGGGACTAGCTCCTACGAGCAGTACTTC
TRBJ2-7	NA	NA	TRBV6-5	CASSYGSVQYF	TGTGCCAGCAGTTATGGGTCCGTGCAGTACTTC
TRBJ2-2	NA	NA	TRBV20-1	CSASNHRDRNTGELFF	TGCAGTGCTAGTAATCACCGAGACAGGAACACCGGGGAGCTGTTTTTT
TRBJ2-2	NA	TRBD2	TRBV12-3/TRBV12-4	CASTAIAGVLRGELFF	TGTGCCAGCACCGCGATAGCGGGAGTTCTGCGAGGGGAGCTGTTTTTT
TRBJ2-7	NA	NA	TRBV6-6	CASQGGAYEQYF	TGTGCCAGCCAGGGGGGGGCCTACGAGCAGTACTTC
TRBJ2-7	NA	TRBD2	TRBV20-1	CSARLAGDTHEQYF	TGCAGTGCTAGATTAGCGGGAGATACCCACGAGCAGTACTTC